This T cell receptor beta chain was observed in a study of technical replicates of blood from a few donors. Per germline, CDR1 SEHNR and CDR2 FQNEAQ (reference sequence). The V and J ends lost 4 bases and 2 bases respectively, with 10 bases between them. The CDR3 loop spans 14 amino acids. This table comes from immunoSEQ multiplex PCR, and its TCRdb copy is limited to in-frame clones, with some not included. The table shows some 62,000 clones, with 87% occurring only once. The sequenced sample consisted of PBMCs. This clonotype was obtained from a human donor in good health. Some clones in this sample may be carry-over from other donors' samples. The chain couples TRBV7-9 to TRBJ2-3; weak D call: TRBD1 (6 bases). The CDR3 DNA is TGTGCCAGCAGCTACCGGGACACCACAGATACGCAGTATTTT. Its translation is CASSYRDTTDTQYF.